The clone carrying this T cell receptor (beta chain) was detected ten times or more. The entry originates in a study of response to subunit inactivated influenza vaccine. TCRdb called the RT-PCR reads again in MiXCR, with one record for every CDR3 protein. The sample has 400,000 to 650,000 distinct CDR3 sequences; 6% to 9% are singletons. CDR1 and CDR2 (germline): LGHNA, YNFKEQ. With 0 bases clipped from V and 3 bases from J, the junction kept 7 bases outside the gene matches. The CDR3 consists of 16 residues. This receptor was identified in a man between 45 and 75 years old who received an inactivated influenza vaccine. The rearrangement joins TRBV4-2 to TRBJ2-7, with 8 positions matching TRBD2. The source was PBMCs from blood, collected approximately 25 months after vaccination. In DNA, the CDR3 is TGTGCCAGCAGCCAAGAAACAGGACTAGCCTACTACGAGCAGTACTTC. Translating it yields CASSQETGLAYYEQYF.